Listed below are T cell receptor beta chains from one sample, sequenced in a study of blood T cell repertoires in COVID-19. TCRdb keeps only in-frame clones here, not all; method: immunoSEQ multiplex PCR. The repertoire holds about 250,000 clones, with about 83% as singletons. Sequences were obtained from peripheral blood. The receptors come from a man aged 45-65 years with acute or convalescent COVID-19. The CDR3 runs from the conserved cysteine through the conserved F or W. D genes are given only for firm matches. Some rows mark clone size as missing; the rest say once, few, many or name a class of expanded clone.

CDR3 DNA,CDR3 protein,V gene,J gene,clone size,D gene
TGTGCCAGTAGTGTCAGACAGGGCGACTCTGGGGCCAACGTCCTGACTTTC,CASSVRQGDSGANVLTF,TRBV19,TRBJ2-6,-,TRBD1
TGTGCCACCAGCAGAGATCTCCACGAGCAGTACTTC,CATSRDLHEQYF,TRBV15,TRBJ2-7,few,-
TGTGCTAGCAGCCTTACACCGGGGACAGATACGCAGTATTTT,CASSLTPGTDTQYF,TRBV7-7,TRBJ2-3,-,-
TGTGCCAGCAGTCCGATTGGACAGGGGCCTAACACCGGGGAGCTGTTTTTT,CASSPIGQGPNTGELFF,TRBV2,TRBJ2-2,once,TRBD1
TGTGCCAGTAGTATAGTACGACAGGGAACATCCGCGAACACTGAAGCTTTCTTT,CASSIVRQGTSANTEAFF,TRBV19,TRBJ1-1,-,TRBD1
TGCGCCAGCAGCCAGAACAGGCTCGGGGGGTACAATGAGCAGTTCTTC,CASSQNRLGGYNEQFF,TRBV5-1,TRBJ2-1,-,TRBD2
TGTGCCTGGAAAGTAAGGACAGGGGTGCGTGAAAAACTGTTTTTT,CAWKVRTGVREKLFF,TRBV30,TRBJ1-4,once,TRBD1
TGTGCCTCCCGTGGCAGCTCCTATAATTCACCCCTCCACTTT,CASRGSSYNSPLHF,TRBV4-2,TRBJ1-6,-,-
TGCGCCAGCAGCTTGGGGGGAGCTAATGAAAAACTGTTTTTT,CASSLGGANEKLFF,TRBV5-1,TRBJ1-4,-,-
TGCGCCAGCAGCTTCCCTGGACAGGCAGCCTACGAGCAGTACTTC,CASSFPGQAAYEQYF,TRBV5-1,TRBJ2-7,-,TRBD1
TGTGCCAGCAGCCAGAGGACAGCTGAAAAACTGTTTTTT,CASSQRTAEKLFF,TRBV5-6,TRBJ1-4,few,-
TGTGCCAGCAGTCCGGGAAGGACTAACTATGGCTACACCTTC,CASSPGRTNYGYTF,TRBV27,TRBJ1-2,-,-
TGCGCCAGCAGCTTGGAATCCGGGACAGATGAAGCTTTCTTT,CASSLESGTDEAFF,TRBV5-1,TRBJ1-1,-,TRBD1
TGTGCCAGCAGTTACTCGTATGCGGGTCCTAACACTGAAGCTTTCTTT,CASSYSYAGPNTEAFF,TRBV6-2/TRBV6-3,TRBJ1-1,-,-
TGCGCCAGCAGCCCGAGAGAAGGGACTTACAATGAGCAGTTCTTC,CASSPREGTYNEQFF,TRBV4-1,TRBJ2-1,-,-
TGTGCCAGCAGCATCGACAGGACCTCTGGAAACACCATATATTTT,CASSIDRTSGNTIYF,TRBV7-9,TRBJ1-3,-,-
TGCAGCGTCCACAGGGGAGACAGCTATGGCTACACCTTC,CSVHRGDSYGYTF,TRBV29-1,TRBJ1-2,-,TRBD1
TGTGCCAGCAGCCCGAATGGCGGGAGTGTTCCCTACGAGCAGTACTTC,CASSPNGGSVPYEQYF,TRBV7-6,TRBJ2-7,-,TRBD2
TGTGCCAGTAGTAGCCGGACAGGGGTTATCGGGGAGCTGTTTTTT,CASSSRTGVIGELFF,TRBV19,TRBJ2-2,-,TRBD1
TGTGCCAGCAGCGGGGCGGGGGTAGCCGGGGGTTACAATGAGCAGTTCTTC,CASSGAGVAGGYNEQFF,TRBV11-3,TRBJ2-1,-,TRBD2
TGTGCCAGCAGCTCGACCACAGGGGTCAACACTGAAGCTTTCTTT,CASSSTTGVNTEAFF,TRBV11-1,TRBJ1-1,-,TRBD1